These 11 T cell receptor beta chains originate from one sample sequenced in a study of early T cells in non-severe SARS-CoV-2 infection. TCRdb used MiXCR to reprocess the 5' RACE reads, holding one entry per CDR3 protein. The sample lists tens of thousands of distinct CDR3 sequences; just over 8% were seen once. The specimen sequenced was whole blood. The receptors originated from an adult who was a healthcare worker with PCR-confirmed SARS-CoV-2 infection or an uninfected control (not recorded which).

CDR3 protein: CASSGWTGALRETQYF. CDR3 in DNA: TGTGCCAGCAGTGGGTGGACAGGGGCGCTTCGGGAGACCCAGTACTTC. This chain joins TRBV25-1 and TRBJ2-5; 9 bases line up with TRBD1. This CDR3 comprises 16 residues. Trimming took 4 bases from V and 5 from J; bases not matched to a gene: 11. Germline lookup yields CDR1 MGHDK and CDR2 SYGVNS.

There are a few counts of this clonotype. The chain recombines TRBV12-3 or TRBV12-4 with TRBJ2-2; 7 nucleotides agree with TRBD1. CDR3 length equals 16 residues. The ends lost 6 bases at V and 5 bases at J; junction bases unmatched: 12. The CDR3 region has the DNA TGTGCCAGCAGAGAGCGTGGCCAGGGGGTGACCGGGGAGCTGTTTTTT. Amino acid sequence: CASRERGQGVTGELFF.

This clonotype was recorded many times. This chain uses TRBV7-3 with TRBJ1-5; 8 nucleotides align to TRBD1. The CDR3 runs to 13 residues. The germline gives CDR1 SGHTA, CDR2 FQGTGA. The trim removed 3 bases at V and 6 bases at J, leaving 1 base unmatched. CDR3 DNA sequence: TGTGCCAGCAGCTTCACAGGGGGTCAGCCCCAGCATTTT. This gives the protein CASSFTGGQPQHF.

In its sample, this clonotype was seen many times. The chain carries TRBV10-3 and TRBJ1-2; 10 bases are shared with TRBD1. The germline gives CDR1 ENHRY, CDR2 SYGVKD. The V and J ends lost 0 bases and 2 bases, in that order; junction bases with no gene match: 0. CDR3 length equals 15 residues. CDR3 nucleotides: TGTGCCATCAGTGAGTCGGGACAGGGGAACTATGGCTACACCTTC. This sequence encodes CAISESGQGNYGYTF.

This chain links TRBV5-1 with TRBJ1-5, with 9 bases aligning to TRBD1. The CDR3 covers 14 residues. Trimming took 3 bases from V and 5 from J; bases not matched to a gene: 3. Germline CDR1 reads SGHRS; CDR2 reads YFSETQ. CDR3 coding DNA: TGCGCCAGCAGCTCTACAGGGGGCGATCAGCCCCAGCATTTT. Translated: CASSSTGGDQPQHF.

This clonotype was observed a handful of times. V is TRBV7-6 and J is TRBJ2-5, with 8 bases lining up with TRBD2. V was clipped by 0 bases and J by 5 bases; unmatched bases: 8. This CDR3 is 16 amino acids long. The germline CDR1 and CDR2 sequences are SGHVS and FNYEAQ. The CDR3 sequence: CASSLANSGAGETQYF. As DNA, the CDR3 is TGTGCCAGCAGCTTAGCTAATAGCGGGGCGGGGGAGACCCAGTACTTC.

The V gene is TRBV12-5, the J gene TRBJ2-2, with a weak D call TRBD1 (5 bases). This CDR3 has 16 amino acids. Trimming shortened V by 0 bases and J by 2 bases, and 10 bases separated the two germline ends. Germline V CDR1 and CDR2: LGHNT, FRNRAP. This chain's CDR3 is CASGLVLQDNTGELFF. The CDR3, as DNA: TGTGCTAGTGGTTTGGTACTACAGGACAACACCGGGGAGCTGTTTTTT.

The chain has TRBV6-5 and TRBJ1-3; D remains unclear. Trimming cost V 2 bases and J 0 bases, with 11 bases left between them. Germline CDR1 is MNHEY and CDR2 is SVGAGI. This CDR3 comprises 16 residues. DNA for the CDR3: TGTGCCAGCAGTTACAGTCAGGTTCCCTCTGGAAACACCATATATTTT. This encodes CASSYSQVPSGNTIYF.

This clonotype has more than one count but fewer than ten. CDR3 in DNA: TGTGCCAGTACTAGAAATGAAAAACTGTTTTTT. It translates to CASTRNEKLFF. The chain carries TRBV19 and TRBJ1-4; D ambiguous. The germline V gene encodes CDR1 LNHDA and CDR2 SQIVND (reference sequence). This CDR3 spans 11 amino acids. Trimming pared 7 bases from V and 5 bases from J, leaving 5 bases between.

V and J are TRBV7-3 and TRBJ2-1, with 7 bases that match TRBD1. This CDR3 is 13 amino acids long. Looked up from germline, CDR1 is SGHTA and CDR2 is FQGTGA. The ends lost 0 bases at V and 10 bases at J; junction bases unmatched: 3. The CDR3 DNA follows: TGTGCCAGCAGCTTAACAGGGGGCTGGGAGCAGTTCTTC. It specifies CASSLTGGWEQFF.

This clonotype occurred many times. The chain has TRBV5-5 and TRBJ2-4, with a tentative D call TRBD2 (6 bases). The CDR3 is made up of 15 amino acids. Germline V gene sequence: CDR1 SGHKS, CDR2 YYEKEE (reference sequence). The ends were cut back, 4 bases at V and 3 bases at J, with 14 bases in the middle. The CDR3 is CASSPGGGGKNIQYF. Here the CDR3 DNA reads TGTGCCAGCAGCCCCGGGGGAGGCGGCAAAAACATTCAGTACTTC.